This is a list of T cell receptor beta chains from one sample in a study of beta chain features in type 1 diabetes. Clones were read by immunoSEQ multiplex PCR, and TCRdb kept only the in-frame ones, dropping some. The sample holds around 140,000 clones, roughly 10% seen once. Sample: central memory CD4+ T cells from blood. The receptors come from a man younger than 40 with type 1 diabetes. Both conserved end residues are part of each CDR3. The order of the fields is J gene, V gene, CDR3 protein.

TRBJ1-2 | TRBV5-4 | CASSGRGSWGAGGYTF
TRBJ1-6 | TRBV5-4 | CASSQEGDHDNSPLHF
TRBJ2-5 | TRBV5-4 | CASSTASGQGLETQYF
TRBJ1-2 | TRBV5-6 | CASGRQNRNYGYTF
TRBJ2-7 | TRBV5-1 | CASRGQGINEQYF
TRBJ1-2 | TRBV2 | CASSPRYGYTF
TRBJ1-1 | TRBV9 | CASSDQNRDRNTEAFF
TRBJ2-5 | TRBV7-9 | CASSPGLAGSETQYF
TRBJ1-2 | TRBV6-5 | CAIRDSVYGYTF
TRBJ1-1 | TRBV6-1 | CASSPRQGAGEAFF
TRBJ1-3 | TRBV29-1 | CSAKNSGNTIYF
TRBJ1-3 | TRBV28 | CASSLQGAAGNTIYF
TRBJ1-1 | TRBV29-1 | CSVRVTGFDTEAFF
TRBJ2-1 | TRBV15 | CATSRDRGQDEQFF
TRBJ2-5 | TRBV10-3 | CAIRTGTGKETQYF
TRBJ1-1 | TRBV7-6 | CASSLEPAGAEAFF
TRBJ2-7 | TRBV5-1 | CASSLRESNEQYF
TRBJ1-4 | TRBV5-1 | CASSPASENEKLFF
TRBJ2-5 | TRBV19 | CASSIDGTAEETQYF
TRBJ2-5 | TRBV10-3 | CAISPGQQETQYF
TRBJ1-4 | TRBV7-9 | CASSRDHEKLFF
TRBJ1-5 | TRBV28 | CASREPGHSNQPQHF
TRBJ1-6 | TRBV4-2 | CASSLAASVASPLHF
TRBJ2-1 | TRBV28 | CASRSQESGYNEQFF
TRBJ1-5 | TRBV7-2 | CASSLGASQPQHF
TRBJ1-1 | TRBV7-3 | CASSLQGYTEAFF
TRBJ2-4 | TRBV4-3 | CASSQLSGTDGFQYF
TRBJ2-5 | TRBV15 | CATSRDRGGETQYF
TRBJ2-5 | TRBV4-2 | CASSLPGEGSGLGVETQYF
TRBJ1-5 | TRBV6-6 | CASSGDSQPQHF
TRBJ2-3 | TRBV12-5 | CASARGTQLSTDTQYF
TRBJ2-7 | TRBV10-3 | CAISVDPGTGAGYEQYF
TRBJ1-1 | TRBV11-2 | CASSLDRRGTEAFF
TRBJ2-5 | TRBV7-6 | CASAGGRTETQYF
TRBJ1-1 | TRBV30 | CAWSAGGAYEGEAFF
TRBJ1-1 | TRBV30 | CAWSVQVEAFF
TRBJ2-7 | TRBV5-6 | CASTPGQGLEQYF
TRBJ1-5 | TRBV29-1 | CSVALGQYNQPQHF
TRBJ2-7 | TRBV10-3 | CAISGASGEQYF
TRBJ1-5 | TRBV5-1 | CASSFGTEGQPQHF
TRBJ2-3 | TRBV28 | CASSVVGATQYF
TRBJ1-5 | TRBV27 | CASILGQPQHF
TRBJ1-2 | TRBV6-5 | CASSARENYGYTF
TRBJ2-2 | TRBV18 | CASSPLDFTGELFF
TRBJ2-3 | TRBV6-5 | CASTQAGTDTQYF
TRBJ1-5 | TRBV6-5 | CASTLGTGDNQPQHF
TRBJ2-7 | TRBV6-5 | CASSNGIVGPYEQYF
TRBJ2-5 | TRBV19 | CASRPGQDQETQYF
TRBJ2-5 | TRBV7-9 | CASSLGRGGLETQYF
TRBJ2-5 | TRBV6-1 | CASRQGQGTETQYF